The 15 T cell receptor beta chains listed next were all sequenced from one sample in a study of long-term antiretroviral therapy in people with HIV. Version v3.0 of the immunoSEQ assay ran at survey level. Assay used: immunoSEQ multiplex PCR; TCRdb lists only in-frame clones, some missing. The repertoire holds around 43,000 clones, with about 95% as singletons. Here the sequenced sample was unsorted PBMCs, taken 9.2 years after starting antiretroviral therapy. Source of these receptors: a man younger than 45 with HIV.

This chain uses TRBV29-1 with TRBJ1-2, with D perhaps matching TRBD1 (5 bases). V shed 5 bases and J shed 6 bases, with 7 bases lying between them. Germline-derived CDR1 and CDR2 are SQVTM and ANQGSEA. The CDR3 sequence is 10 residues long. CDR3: CSVWGNGYTF. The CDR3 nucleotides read TGCAGCGTTTGGGGGAATGGCTACACCTTC. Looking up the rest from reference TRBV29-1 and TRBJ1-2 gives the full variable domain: SAVISQKPSRDICQRGTSLTIQCQVDSQVTMMFWYRQQPGQSLTLIATANQGSEATYESGFVIDKFPISRPNLTFSTLTVSNMSPEDSSIYLCSVWGNGYTFGSGTRLTVV.

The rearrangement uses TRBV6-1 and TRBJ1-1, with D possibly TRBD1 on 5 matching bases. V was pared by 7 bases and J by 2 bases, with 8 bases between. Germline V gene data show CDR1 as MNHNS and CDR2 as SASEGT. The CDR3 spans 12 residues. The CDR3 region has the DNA TGTGCCAGCATCCGGGACAACACTGAAGCTTTCTTT. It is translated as CASIRDNTEAFF.

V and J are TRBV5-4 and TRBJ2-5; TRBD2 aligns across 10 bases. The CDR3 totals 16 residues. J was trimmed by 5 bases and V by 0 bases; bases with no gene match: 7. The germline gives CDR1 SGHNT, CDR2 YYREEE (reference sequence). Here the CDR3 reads CASSLGISGGSETQYF. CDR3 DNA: TGTGCCAGCAGCTTGGGTATTAGCGGGGGGTCGGAGACCCAGTACTTC.

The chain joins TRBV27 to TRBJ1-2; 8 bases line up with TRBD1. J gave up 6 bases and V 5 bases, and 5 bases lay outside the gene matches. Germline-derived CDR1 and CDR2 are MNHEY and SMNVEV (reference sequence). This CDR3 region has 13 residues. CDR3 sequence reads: CASSVGRGHGYTF. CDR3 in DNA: TGTGCCAGCAGTGTTGGCAGGGGGCATGGCTACACCTTC.

The CDR3 DNA reads TGTGCCAGCAGTTCGGTGACAGCAGATCAGCCCCAGCATTTT. Translation gives CASSSVTADQPQHF. The chain employs TRBV27 and TRBJ1-5; TRBD1 is a possible D gene (5 bases). Trimming removed 4 bases from V and 5 bases from J, with 12 bases in between. The CDR3 is 14 amino acids. Per germline, CDR1 MNHEY and CDR2 SMNVEV (reference sequence).

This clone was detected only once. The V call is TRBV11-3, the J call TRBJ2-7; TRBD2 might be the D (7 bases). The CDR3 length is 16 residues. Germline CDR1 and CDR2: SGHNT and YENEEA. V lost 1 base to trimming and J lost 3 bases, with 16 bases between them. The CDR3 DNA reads TGTGCCAGCAGCTTAGTCTTCGGGGGGCTCCGCTACGAGCAGTACGTC. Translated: CASSLVFGGLRYEQYV.

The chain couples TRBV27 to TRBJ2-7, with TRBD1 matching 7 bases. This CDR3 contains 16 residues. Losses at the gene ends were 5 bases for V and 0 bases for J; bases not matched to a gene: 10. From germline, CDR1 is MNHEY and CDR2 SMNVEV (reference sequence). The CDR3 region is CASSPLGQASSYEQYF. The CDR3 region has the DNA TGTGCCAGCAGTCCCTTAGGACAGGCGAGCTCCTACGAGCAGTACTTC.

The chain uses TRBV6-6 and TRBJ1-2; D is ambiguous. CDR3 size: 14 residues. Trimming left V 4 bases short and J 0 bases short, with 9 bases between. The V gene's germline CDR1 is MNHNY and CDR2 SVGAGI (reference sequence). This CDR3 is CASSSFSANYGYTF. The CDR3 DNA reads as TGTGCCAGCAGTTCCTTCTCAGCTAACTATGGCTACACCTTC.

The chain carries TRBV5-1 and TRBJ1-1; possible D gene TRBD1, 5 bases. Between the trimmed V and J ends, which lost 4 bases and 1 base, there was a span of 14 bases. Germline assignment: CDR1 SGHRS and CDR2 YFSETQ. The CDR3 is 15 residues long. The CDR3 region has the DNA TGCGCCAGCAGCCCGGCGGGCAGGGCGAACACTGAAGCTTTCTTT. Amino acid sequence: CASSPAGRANTEAFF.

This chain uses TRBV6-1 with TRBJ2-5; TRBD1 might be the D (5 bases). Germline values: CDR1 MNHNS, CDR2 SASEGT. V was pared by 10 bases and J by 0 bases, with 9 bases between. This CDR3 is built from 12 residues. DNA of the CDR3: TGTGCCACCACAGGAAACCAAGAGACCCAGTACTTC. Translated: CATTGNQETQYF.

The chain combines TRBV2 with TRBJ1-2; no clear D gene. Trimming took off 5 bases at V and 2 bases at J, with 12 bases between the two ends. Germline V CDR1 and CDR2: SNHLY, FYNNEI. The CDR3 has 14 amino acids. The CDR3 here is CASSRTSINYGYTF. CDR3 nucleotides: TGTGCCAGCAGTCGTACTTCCATAAACTATGGCTACACCTTC.

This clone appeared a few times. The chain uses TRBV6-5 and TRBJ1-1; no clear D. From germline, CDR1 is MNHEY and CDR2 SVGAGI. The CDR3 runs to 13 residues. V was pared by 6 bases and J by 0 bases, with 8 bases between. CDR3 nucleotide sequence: TGTGCCAGCAGCCTTGGGTTGAACACTGAAGCTTTCTTT. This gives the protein CASSLGLNTEAFF.

CDR3 bases: TGTGCCAGCAGCTCCTTACCGGGACAGGGGTGGCACGAGCAGTACTTC. Its translation is CASSSLPGQGWHEQYF. V is TRBV5-6 and J is TRBJ2-7, with TRBD1 matching over 10 bases. The length of the CDR3 is 16 residues. V shed 3 bases, J shed 5 bases, and the junction held 11 bases outside the gene matches. The germline V gene has CDR1 SGHDT and CDR2 YYEEEE.

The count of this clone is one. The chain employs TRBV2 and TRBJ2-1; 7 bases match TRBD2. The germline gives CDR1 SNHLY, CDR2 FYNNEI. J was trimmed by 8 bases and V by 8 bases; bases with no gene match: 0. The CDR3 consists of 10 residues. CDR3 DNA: TGTGCCAGCGGGAGGGATGAGCAGTTCTTC. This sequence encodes CASGRDEQFF.

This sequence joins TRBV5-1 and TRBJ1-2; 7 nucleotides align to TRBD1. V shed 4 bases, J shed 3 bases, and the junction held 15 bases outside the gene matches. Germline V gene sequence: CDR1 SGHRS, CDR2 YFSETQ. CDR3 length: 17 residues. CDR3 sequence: CASSHLRQGSVYYGYTF. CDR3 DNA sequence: TGCGCCAGCAGCCACCTGAGACAGGGAAGCGTGTACTATGGCTACACCTTC.